One and the same sample provided the 12 T cell receptor beta chains below, sequenced in a study of CD8+CD57+ T cells in acquired aplastic anemia. Using genomic DNA as the template, TCR beta VDJ and CDR3 profiling was carried out. Each CDR3 protein gets one entry after TCRdb re-called the reads with MiXCR. The sample yields over 100,000 distinct CDR3 sequences, 40% to 45% seen once. Sequences were obtained from sorted CD4+, CD8+, or CD8+CD57+ T cells (not recorded which) from PBMCs. The origin of the receptors is a human donor in good health, serving as a control.

This clonotype was picked up a small number of times. No conserved phenylalanine or tryptophan is present at the end of the CDR3, so a read error is the likely explanation. The rearrangement joins TRBV9 to TRBJ2-5, with TRBD2 matching 7 bases. Germline trimming cut 2 bases from V and 4 bases from J; bases unmatched to any gene: 8. The CDR3 length is 15 residues. Germline loops: CDR1 SGDLS, CDR2 YYNGEE. The CDR3 here is CASSVVGRIGETQYL. The CDR3 DNA reads as TGTGCCAGCAGCGTCGTCGGGAGGATCGGAGAGACCCAGTACCTC.

Ten or more counts support this clonotype. This chain uses TRBV15 with TRBJ2-7; the D is unclear. V was trimmed by 1 base and J by 2 bases, leaving 9 bases between them. The CDR3 is 14 residues long. Per the germline V gene, CDR1 is LNHNV and CDR2 is YYDKDF (reference sequence). CDR3 residues: CATSRGNSAYEQYF. The CDR3 DNA reads TGTGCCACCAGCAGAGGCAATTCCGCCTACGAGCAGTACTTC.

In its sample, this clonotype was seen many times. The chain employs TRBV12-3 or TRBV12-4 and TRBJ1-1; D is possibly TRBD1 (5 bases). V was cut by 3 bases and J by 6 bases, with 11 bases left in between. The CDR3 has 13 amino acids. The CDR3 DNA sequence: TGTGCCAGCAGTTTGCCAGGGAAAGCTGAAGCTTTCTTT. Its protein product is CASSLPGKAEAFF.

This clonotype has a count of ten or more. The genes are TRBV7-2 and TRBJ1-1, with D unclear. V shed 5 bases and J shed 4 bases, with 14 bases lying between them. Germline CDR1 SGHTA, CDR2 FQGNSA. The CDR3 has 14 amino acids. The CDR3 DNA sequence: TGTGCCAGCAGCCCTAATTGGGTTTCCACTGAAGCTTTCTTT. Encoded protein: CASSPNWVSTEAFF. Looking up the rest from reference TRBV7-2 and TRBJ1-1 gives the full variable domain: GAGVSQSPSNKVTEKGKDVELRCDPISGHTALYWYRQSLGQGLEFLIYFQGNSAPDKSGLPSDRFSAERTGGSVSTLTIQRTQQEDSAVYLCASSPNWVSTEAFFGQGTRLTVV.

With regard to this clonotype: A much larger clone is a single base away; this may be a read error. CDR3 sequence (DNA): TGTGCCAATAGTATTGGACTGGGGGCGGTCACCGGGGAGCTGTTTTTT. Its protein is CANSIGLGAVTGELFF. The V call is TRBV19, the J call TRBJ2-2; D is possibly TRBD1 (6 bases). The germline CDR1 and CDR2 sequences are LNHDA and SQIVND (reference sequence). The CDR3 is made up of 16 amino acids. Filled out from reference TRBV19 and TRBJ2-2, the complete variable domain reads DGGITQSPKYLFRKEGQNVTLSCEQNLNHDAMYWYRQDPGQGLRLIYYSQIVNDFQKGDIAEGYSVSREKKESFPLTVTSAQKNPTAFYLCANSIGLGAVTGELFFGEGSRLTVL.

Here the CDR3 reads CASSEGEDFYEQYF. CDR3 in DNA: TGCGCCAGCAGTGAGGGGGAGGATTTCTACGAGCAGTACTTC. The chain has TRBV10-2 and TRBJ2-7, with D maybe TRBD2 (6 bases). V lost 2 bases to trimming and J lost 3 bases, with 11 bases between them. Germline CDR1 and CDR2: WSHSY and SAAADI. The CDR3 has 14 amino acids.

The chain links TRBV7-3 to TRBJ1-2, with 9 nucleotides matching TRBD1. Germline values: CDR1 SGHTA, CDR2 FQGTGA. J gave up 3 bases and V 5 bases, and 4 bases lay outside the gene matches. The CDR3 extends over 14 amino acids. The CDR3 DNA sequence: TGTGCCAGCAGCACCACAGGGGGCGACTATGGCTACACCTTC. It translates to CASSTTGGDYGYTF.

Turning to this clonotype: No conserved phenylalanine or tryptophan ends this CDR3, so it is likely a read error. The chain uses TRBV5-1 and TRBJ1-2; 8 bases fit TRBD1. The CDR3 length is 17 residues. Germline V gene lookup returns CDR1 SGHRS and CDR2 YFSETQ. The V gene end was trimmed by 0 bases and the J gene end by 8 bases; junction bases not matched to a gene: 15. The DNA of the CDR3 is TGCGCCAGCAGCTTGGATCCCGGGACAGGTCAAAGAGGGGGCTACACCCTC. Encoded protein: CASSLDPGTGQRGGYTL.

In regard to this clonotype: A much larger clone is a single base away; this may be a read error. V gene TRBV11-1 combines with J gene TRBJ2-1; 7 bases line up with TRBD1. The length of the CDR3 is 16 residues. V lost 5 bases, J lost 4 bases, and 11 bases stayed unmatched. The germline CDR1 and CDR2 sequences are SGHAT and FQDESV (reference sequence). CDR3: CASSPETGRTYNEQFF. The CDR3 DNA follows: TGTGCCAGCAGCCCCGAGACAGGGCGCACGTACAATGAGCAGTTCTTC.

This clonotype showed up just a few times. This may be a read error: a much more frequent sequence differs by one nucleotide. This rearrangement joins TRBV7-9 to TRBJ2-3, with 10 bases identical to TRBD2. The CDR3 contains 14 residues. From germline, CDR1 is SEHNR and CDR2 FQNEAQ (reference sequence). CDR3 coding DNA: TGTGCCAGCAGCCCTAGCGGGGGACTAGATACGCAGTGTTTT. It encodes CASSPSGGLDTQCF.

The table lists this clonotype with a few counts. The junction and the germline gene differ at one end; a read error may be behind it. The V gene is TRBV7-7, the J gene TRBJ2-7; 9 nucleotides line up with TRBD1. This CDR3 has 13 amino acids. Germline values: CDR1 SSHAT, CDR2 FNYEAQ (reference sequence). CDR3 protein: CASSLGTGSEQYF. CDR3 bases: TGTGCTAGCAGCTTGGGGACAGGGTCCGAGCAGTACTTC.

In this sample, this clonotype turned up many times. The genes are TRBV12-3 or TRBV12-4 and TRBJ1-2, with D possibly TRBD1 on 5 matching bases. The CDR3 consists of 15 residues. V was pared by 3 bases and J by 3 bases, with 14 bases between. The CDR3 coding sequence is TGTGCCAGCAGTTTTATGCAGGGAGGTCACTATGGCTACACCTTC. Protein product: CASSFMQGGHYGYTF.